This T cell receptor (beta chain) was sequenced for a study of blood T cell repertoires in COVID-19. Overall study context: Specimens from acute and convalescent COVID-19 originated in the United States, Italy and Spain. The cDNA or gDNA used as material had been derived from T cells, B-cell-depleted T cells, or PBMCs.

As processed by the authors: Estimates of nucleated cell counts were drawn from the amplification of reference gene primers. TCRdb's table, derived via immunoSEQ multiplex PCR, lists solely in-frame clones and lacks some. V, J and clone size are taken as reported in that table, and D and trimming were inferred from the DNA itself. The data hold approximately 280,000 clones, with around nine tenths observed a single time. CDR1 is MNHEY, CDR2 SMNVEV, per germline (reference sequence). Trimming took 5 bases from V and 8 from J, leaving 12 bases between them. The CDR3 loop spans 13 amino acids. The chain couples TRBV27 to TRBJ1-4; D is unclear. The receptor comes from a woman in her thirties or forties who had recovered from COVID-19. Sequenced material: PBMCs or T cells enriched from blood (not recorded which). CDR3 sequence reads: CASSPRRFEKLFF. The CDR3 nucleotides are TGTGCCAGCAGTCCGCGGCGTTTCGAAAAACTGTTTTTT.